This T cell receptor (beta chain) derives from a study of T-cell reconstitution after alpha-beta-depleted transplantation in children. TCRbeta library construction was performed incorporating unique molecular identifiers. TCRdb passed the PCR reads through MiXCR, listing each CDR3 protein once. The data contain around 480,000 distinct CDR3 sequences, 30% to 35% of them singletons. V was shortened by 0 bases and J by 0 bases, with 12 bases between the two germline ends. The germline V gene encodes CDR1 LGHDT and CDR2 YNNKEL (reference sequence). CDR3 length: 17 residues. The specimen was PBMCs from the stem cell graft donor, collected from the stem cell graft. The chain carries TRBV3-1 and TRBJ1-3; no definite D call. The TCR comes from a human donor who donated a stem cell graft to a child with aplastic anemia. CDR3 protein: CASSQDRMRLSGNTIYF. The CDR3 DNA sequence: TGTGCCAGCAGCCAAGATAGGATGAGGCTCTCTGGAAACACCATATATTTT.